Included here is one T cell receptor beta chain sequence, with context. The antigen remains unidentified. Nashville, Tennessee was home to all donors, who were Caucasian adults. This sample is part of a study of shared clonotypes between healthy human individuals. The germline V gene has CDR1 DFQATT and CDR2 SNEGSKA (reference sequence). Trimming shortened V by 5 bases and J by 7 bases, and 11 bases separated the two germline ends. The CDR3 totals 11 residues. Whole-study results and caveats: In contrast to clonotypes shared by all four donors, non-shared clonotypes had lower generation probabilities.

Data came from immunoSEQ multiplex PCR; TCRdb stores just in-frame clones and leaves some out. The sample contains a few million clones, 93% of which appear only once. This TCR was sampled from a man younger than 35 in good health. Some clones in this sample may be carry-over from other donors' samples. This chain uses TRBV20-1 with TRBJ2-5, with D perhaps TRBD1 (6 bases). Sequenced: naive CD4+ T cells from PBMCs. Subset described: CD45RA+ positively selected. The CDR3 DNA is TGCAGTGCTGTACAGGGACCGACCCAGTACTTC. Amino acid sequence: CSAVQGPTQYF.